The subject of this entry is one TCR beta chain. What it binds is unknown. The sample comes from a study of PD-L1 blockade in urothelial cancer. For the study at large: Male patients with bladder-origin urothelial cancer numbered about 85% of the 29. The median T cell count in blood samples was approximately 140,000. General observations from the study: Survival was better when pretreatment blood TCR clonality fell below the median.

Per germline, CDR1 LNHDA and CDR2 SQIVND (reference sequence). The CDR3 contains 15 residues. V lost 1 base, J lost 2 bases, and 10 bases lay in between. The data were produced by immunoSEQ multiplex PCR, yet TCRdb's version contains in-frame clones alone and is incomplete. The top ten clones hold roughly 30% of a sample with roughly 24,000 clones, roughly 90% of them seen once. Patients in the study were battling locally advanced or metastatic urothelial carcinoma. The material sequenced was PBMCs, taken around atezolizumab (anti-PD-L1) treatment. The chain couples TRBV19 to TRBJ2-3, with D possibly being TRBD2 (5 bases). The TCR originated in a man aged 60 to 75 with urothelial cancer. As DNA, the CDR3 is TGTGCCAGTAGTATAGGTCGGGGAATCACAGATACGCAGTATTTT. Translated: CASSIGRGITDTQYF.